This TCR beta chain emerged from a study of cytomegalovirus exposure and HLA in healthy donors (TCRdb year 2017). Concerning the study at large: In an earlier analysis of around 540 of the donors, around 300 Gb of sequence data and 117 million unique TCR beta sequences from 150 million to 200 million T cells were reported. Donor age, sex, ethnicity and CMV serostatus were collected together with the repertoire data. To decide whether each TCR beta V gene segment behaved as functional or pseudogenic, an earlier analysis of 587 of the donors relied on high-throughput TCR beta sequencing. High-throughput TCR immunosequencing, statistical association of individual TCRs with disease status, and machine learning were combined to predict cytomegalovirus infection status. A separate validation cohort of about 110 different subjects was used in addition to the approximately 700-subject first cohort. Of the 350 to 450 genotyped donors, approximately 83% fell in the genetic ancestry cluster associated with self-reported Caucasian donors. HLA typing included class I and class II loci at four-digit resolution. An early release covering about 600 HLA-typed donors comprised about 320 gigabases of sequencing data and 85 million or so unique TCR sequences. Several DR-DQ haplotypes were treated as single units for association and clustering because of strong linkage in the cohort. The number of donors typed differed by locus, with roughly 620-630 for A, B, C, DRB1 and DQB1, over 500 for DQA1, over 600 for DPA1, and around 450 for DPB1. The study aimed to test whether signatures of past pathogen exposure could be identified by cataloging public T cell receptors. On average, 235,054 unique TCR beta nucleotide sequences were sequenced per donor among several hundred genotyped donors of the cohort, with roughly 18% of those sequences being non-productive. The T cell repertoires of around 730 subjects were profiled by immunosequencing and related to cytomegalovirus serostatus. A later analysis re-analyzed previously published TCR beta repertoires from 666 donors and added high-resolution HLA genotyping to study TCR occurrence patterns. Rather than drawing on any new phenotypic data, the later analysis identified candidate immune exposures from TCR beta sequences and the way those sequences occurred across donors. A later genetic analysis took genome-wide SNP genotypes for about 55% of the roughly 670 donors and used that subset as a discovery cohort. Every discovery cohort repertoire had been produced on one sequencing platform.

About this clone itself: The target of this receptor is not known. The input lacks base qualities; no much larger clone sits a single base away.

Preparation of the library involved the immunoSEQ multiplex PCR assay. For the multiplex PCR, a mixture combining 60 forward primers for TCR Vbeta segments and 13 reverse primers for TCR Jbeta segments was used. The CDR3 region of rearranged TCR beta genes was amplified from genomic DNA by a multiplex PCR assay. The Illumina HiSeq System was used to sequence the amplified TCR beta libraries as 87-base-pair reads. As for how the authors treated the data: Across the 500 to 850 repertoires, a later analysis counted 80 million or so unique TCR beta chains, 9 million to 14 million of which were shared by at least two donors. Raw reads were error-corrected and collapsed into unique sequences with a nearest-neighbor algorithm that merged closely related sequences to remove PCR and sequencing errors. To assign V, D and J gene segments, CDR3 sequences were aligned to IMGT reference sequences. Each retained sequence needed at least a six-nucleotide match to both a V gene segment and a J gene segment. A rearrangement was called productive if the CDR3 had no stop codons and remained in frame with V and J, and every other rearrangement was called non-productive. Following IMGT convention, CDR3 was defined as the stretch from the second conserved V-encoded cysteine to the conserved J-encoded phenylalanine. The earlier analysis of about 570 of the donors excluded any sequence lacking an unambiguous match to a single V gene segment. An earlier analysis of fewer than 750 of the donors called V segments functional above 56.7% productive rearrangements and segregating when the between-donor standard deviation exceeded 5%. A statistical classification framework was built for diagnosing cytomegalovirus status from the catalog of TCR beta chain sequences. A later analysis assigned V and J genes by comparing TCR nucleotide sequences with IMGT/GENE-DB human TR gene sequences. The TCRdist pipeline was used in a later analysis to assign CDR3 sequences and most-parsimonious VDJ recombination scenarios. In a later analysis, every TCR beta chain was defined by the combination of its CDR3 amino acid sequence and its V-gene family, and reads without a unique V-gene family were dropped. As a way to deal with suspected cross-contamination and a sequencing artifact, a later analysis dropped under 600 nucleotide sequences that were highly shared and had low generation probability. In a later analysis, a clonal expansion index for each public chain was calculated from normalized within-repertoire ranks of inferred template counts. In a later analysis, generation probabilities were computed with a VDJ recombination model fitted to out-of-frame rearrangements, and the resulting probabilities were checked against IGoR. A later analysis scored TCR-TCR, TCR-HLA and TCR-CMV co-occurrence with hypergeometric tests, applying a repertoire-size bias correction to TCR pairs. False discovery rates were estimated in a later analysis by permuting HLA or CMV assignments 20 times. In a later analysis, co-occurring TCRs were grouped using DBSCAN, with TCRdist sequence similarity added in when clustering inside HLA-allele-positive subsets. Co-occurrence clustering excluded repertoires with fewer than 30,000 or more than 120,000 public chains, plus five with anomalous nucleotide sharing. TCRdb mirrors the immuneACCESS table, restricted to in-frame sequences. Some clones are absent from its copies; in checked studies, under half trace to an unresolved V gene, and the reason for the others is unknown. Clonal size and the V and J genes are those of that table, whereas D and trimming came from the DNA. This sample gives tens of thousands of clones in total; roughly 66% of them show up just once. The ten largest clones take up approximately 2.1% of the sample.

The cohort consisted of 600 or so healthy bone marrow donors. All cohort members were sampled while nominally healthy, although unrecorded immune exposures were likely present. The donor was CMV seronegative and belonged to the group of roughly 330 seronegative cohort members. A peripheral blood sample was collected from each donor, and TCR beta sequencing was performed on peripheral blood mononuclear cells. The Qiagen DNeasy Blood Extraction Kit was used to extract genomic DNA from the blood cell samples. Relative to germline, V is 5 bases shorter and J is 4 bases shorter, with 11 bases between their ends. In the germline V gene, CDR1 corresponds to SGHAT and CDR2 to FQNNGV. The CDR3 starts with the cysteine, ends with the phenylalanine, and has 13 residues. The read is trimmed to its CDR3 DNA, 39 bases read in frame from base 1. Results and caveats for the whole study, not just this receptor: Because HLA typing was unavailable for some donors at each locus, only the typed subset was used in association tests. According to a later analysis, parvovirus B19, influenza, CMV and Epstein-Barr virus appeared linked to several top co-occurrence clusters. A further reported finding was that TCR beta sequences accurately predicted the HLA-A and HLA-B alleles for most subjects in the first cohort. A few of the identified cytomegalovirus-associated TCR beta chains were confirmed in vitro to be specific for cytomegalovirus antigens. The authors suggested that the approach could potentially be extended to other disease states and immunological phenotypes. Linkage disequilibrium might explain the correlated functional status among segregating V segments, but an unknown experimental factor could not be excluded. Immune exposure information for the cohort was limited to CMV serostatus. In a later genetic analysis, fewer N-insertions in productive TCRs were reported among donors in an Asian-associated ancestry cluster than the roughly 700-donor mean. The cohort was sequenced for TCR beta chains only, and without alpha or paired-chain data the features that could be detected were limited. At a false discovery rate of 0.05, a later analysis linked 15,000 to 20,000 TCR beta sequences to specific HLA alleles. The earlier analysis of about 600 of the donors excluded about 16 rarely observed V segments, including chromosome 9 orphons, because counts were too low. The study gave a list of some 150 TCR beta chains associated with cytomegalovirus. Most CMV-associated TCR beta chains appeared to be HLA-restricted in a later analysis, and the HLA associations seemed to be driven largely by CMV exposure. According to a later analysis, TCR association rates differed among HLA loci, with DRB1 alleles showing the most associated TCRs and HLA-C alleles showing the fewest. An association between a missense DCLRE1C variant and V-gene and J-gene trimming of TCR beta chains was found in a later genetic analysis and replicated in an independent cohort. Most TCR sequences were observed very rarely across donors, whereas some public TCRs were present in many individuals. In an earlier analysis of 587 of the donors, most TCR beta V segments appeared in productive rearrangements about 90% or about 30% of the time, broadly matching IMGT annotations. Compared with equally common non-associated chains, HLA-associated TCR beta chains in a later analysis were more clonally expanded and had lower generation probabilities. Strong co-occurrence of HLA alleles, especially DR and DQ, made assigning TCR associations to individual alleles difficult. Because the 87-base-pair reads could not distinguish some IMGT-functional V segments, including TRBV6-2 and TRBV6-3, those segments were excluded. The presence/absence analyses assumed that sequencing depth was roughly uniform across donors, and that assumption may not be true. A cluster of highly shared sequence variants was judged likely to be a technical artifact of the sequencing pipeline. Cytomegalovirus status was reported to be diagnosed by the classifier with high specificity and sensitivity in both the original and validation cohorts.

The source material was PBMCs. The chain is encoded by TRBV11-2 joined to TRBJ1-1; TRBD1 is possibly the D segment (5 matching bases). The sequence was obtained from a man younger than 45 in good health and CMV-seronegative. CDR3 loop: CASSRVGVTEAFF. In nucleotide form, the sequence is TGTGCCAGCAGCCGAGTAGGGGTCACTGAAGCTTTCTTT.